This T cell receptor beta chain was captured in a study of response to subunit inactivated influenza vaccine. Concerning this clonotype: Its antigen is currently unknown.

Study-level results: Few additional T cells are recruited per seasonal influenza vaccination, authors suggested.

The V gene's germline CDR1 is WSHSY and CDR2 SAAADI. The length of the CDR3 is 18 residues. The V gene end was trimmed by 8 bases and the J gene end by 2 bases; junction bases not matched to a gene: 15. TCRdb re-called the RT-PCR reads through MiXCR, storing one row per CDR3 protein. The sample holds about 610,000 distinct CDR3 sequences, roughly 15% seen once. The sequencing here drew on PBMCs from blood, taken 11 to 12 days after vaccination. The chain is built from TRBV10-2 and TRBJ2-3; TRBD2 matches 11 bases. This TCR derives from a middle-aged man who received an inactivated influenza vaccine. CDR3 nucleotide sequence: TGCGCCAGCTACCCCGCGCGGACTAGCGGGTCTTTCACAGATACGCAGTATTTT. Translated, it gives CASYPARTSGSFTDTQYF.